One and the same sample provided the 20 T cell receptor beta chains below, sequenced in a study of CD8 T cells in Susac syndrome. Random hexamers were used to reverse transcribe an amount of about 0.45 to 1 ug RNA. Using its own MiXCR run on the immunoSEQ multiplex PCR reads, TCRdb lists one record per CDR3 protein. The sample contains around 80,000 distinct CDR3 sequences, about 91% of which appear only once. The sequencing input was CD8+ T cells from PBMCs. The receptors were sampled from a human donor with multiple sclerosis.

The gene calls are TRBV27 and TRBJ2-2; no definite D call. Germline CDR1 and CDR2: MNHEY and SMNVEV (reference sequence). CDR3 length equals 12 residues. V was trimmed by 5 bases and J by 6 bases, leaving 7 bases between them. The CDR3 region has the DNA TGTGCCAGCAGTAGAGGCGCCGGGGAGCTGTTTTTT. It is translated as CASSRGAGELFF.

J is TRBJ1-5 and V is TRBV20-1, with 9 nucleotides matching TRBD1. Germline-derived CDR1 and CDR2 are DFQATT and SNEGSKA (reference sequence). The CDR3 covers 13 residues. V trimming: 6 bases; J trimming: 7 bases; junction bases outside the gene matches: 7. CDR3 nucleotides: TGCAGTGCGGGGGACAGGGATTACCAGCCCCAGCATTTT. Amino acid sequence: CSAGDRDYQPQHF.

This clonotype was detected once. This sequence joins TRBV5-1 and TRBJ2-1, with 9 bases aligning to TRBD1. CDR1 is SGHRS and CDR2 is YFSETQ in the germline V gene. The ends lost 2 bases at V and 5 bases at J; junction bases unmatched: 5. This CDR3 comprises 15 residues. CDR3 in amino acids: CASSLGQGLHNEQFF. CDR3 nucleotide sequence: TGCGCCAGCAGCTTAGGACAGGGGTTACACAATGAGCAGTTCTTC.

V gene TRBV27 combines with J gene TRBJ2-1; 8 nucleotides match TRBD2. The germline V gene has CDR1 MNHEY and CDR2 SMNVEV (reference sequence). This CDR3 is built from 14 residues. With 6 bases clipped from V and 15 bases from J, the junction kept 16 bases outside the gene matches. CDR3 DNA: TGTGCCAGCAGCCCTGGCGGGGGGCATCCCCGGCCGTTCTTC. Protein: CASSPGGGHPRPFF.

The chain recombines TRBV7-9 with TRBJ2-5, with TRBD1 as a possible D gene (8 bases). V was clipped by 5 bases and J by 4 bases, with 20 bases between them. The germline gives CDR1 SEHNR, CDR2 FQNEAQ (reference sequence). The CDR3 covers 16 residues. The CDR3 is CASSPGTGRGGETQYF. In nucleotides, the CDR3 is TGTGCCAGCAGCCCAGGGACAGGCCGCGGGGGAGAGACCCAGTACTTC.

V is TRBV7-9 and J is TRBJ2-7; TRBD2 might be the D (6 bases). This CDR3 is 13 amino acids long. From germline, CDR1 is SEHNR and CDR2 FQNEAQ (reference sequence). Trimming removed 5 bases at V and 2 bases at J, with 10 bases between. The CDR3 nucleotides read TGTGCCAGCAGCGAGGGACTGACCTACGAGCAGTACTTC. This codes for CASSEGLTYEQYF.

The gene calls are TRBV28 and TRBJ1-6; no clear D gene. The CDR3 has 16 amino acids. V was trimmed by 2 bases and J by 6 bases, leaving 14 bases between them. Germline CDR1 and CDR2: MDHEN and SYDVKM. CDR3 bases: TGTGCCAGCAGTTTACTTTTTGGGCAGTTTAATTCACCCCTCCACTTT. Amino acid sequence: CASSLLFGQFNSPLHF.

This chain uses TRBV10-3 with TRBJ2-1; TRBD2 agrees at 12 bases. The V gene end was trimmed by 4 bases and the J gene end by 3 bases; junction bases not matched to a gene: 1. Germline loops: CDR1 ENHRY, CDR2 SYGVKD. The length of the CDR3 is 15 residues. The DNA of the CDR3 is TGTGCCATCAGTGGACTAGCGGGGGACTACAATGAGCAGTTCTTC. It translates to CAISGLAGDYNEQFF.

This clonotype was found once. The chain carries TRBV2 and TRBJ2-1; no reliable D call. The CDR3 length is 13 residues. The ends were cut back, 3 bases at V and 3 bases at J, with 6 bases in the middle. Germline loops: CDR1 SNHLY, CDR2 FYNNEI. The CDR3 DNA is TGTGCCAGCAGTGAGGGCATCTACAATGAGCAGTTCTTC. Its translation is CASSEGIYNEQFF. Supplemented by reference TRBV2 and TRBJ2-1, the full variable domain reads EPEVTQTPSHQVTQMGQEVILRCVPISNHLYFYWYRQILGQKVEFLVSFYNNEISEKSEIFDDQFSVERPDGSNFTLKIRSTKLEDSAMYFCASSEGIYNEQFFGPGTRLTVL.

This clonotype was seen more than once but under ten times. V is TRBV7-9 and J is TRBJ2-7; 7 bases match TRBD1. V shed 3 bases, J shed 4 bases, and the junction held 3 bases outside the gene matches. Germline CDR1 is SEHNR and CDR2 is FQNEAQ (reference sequence). The CDR3 is made up of 13 amino acids. The CDR3 loop is CASSFPGGYEQYF. CDR3 in DNA: TGTGCCAGCAGCTTCCCAGGGGGATACGAGCAGTACTTC.

This chain joins TRBV10-2 and TRBJ2-2; the D is unclear. This CDR3 has 12 amino acids. The germline V gene has CDR1 WSHSY and CDR2 SAAADI. Trimming left V 5 bases short and J 4 bases short, with 5 bases between. CDR3: CASSFFTGELFF. The CDR3 DNA follows: TGCGCCAGCAGTTTCTTCACCGGGGAGCTGTTTTTT.

The chain is built from TRBV20-1 and TRBJ1-5, with a tentative D call TRBD1 (6 bases). The length of the CDR3 is 18 residues. Trimming took off 3 bases at V and 0 bases at J, with 21 bases between the two ends. Germline CDR1 and CDR2: DFQATT and SNEGSKA (reference sequence). CDR3 nucleotides: TGCAGTGCTAGTGAGTGGGGGCCGTTAGGGCGTAGCAATCAGCCCCAGCATTTT. It is translated as CSASEWGPLGRSNQPQHF.

This clonotype has only one observation. V usage is TRBV28 and J usage is TRBJ2-5; tentatively, D is TRBD1 (6 bases). Deletions cut 4 bases from V and 2 bases from J, with 14 bases between. The CDR3 has 15 amino acids. The germline CDR1 and CDR2 sequences are MDHEN and SYDVKM. The CDR3 loop is CASSSLQGRQETQYF. The CDR3 nucleotides are TGTGCCAGCAGTTCCTTACAGGGTCGTCAAGAGACCCAGTACTTC. The variable domain in full, with the rest retrieved from reference TRBV28 and TRBJ2-5, is DVKVTQSSRYLVKRTGEKVFLECVQDMDHENMFWYRQDPGLGLRLIYFSYDVKMKEKGDIPEGYSVSREKKERFSLILESASTNQTSMYLCASSSLQGRQETQYFGPGTRLLVL.

The chain couples TRBV15 to TRBJ2-2; 15 bases fit TRBD2. The germline V gene encodes CDR1 LNHNV and CDR2 YYDKDF (reference sequence). Trimming cost V 3 bases and J 4 bases; bases outside gene matches: 15. This CDR3 comprises 21 residues. The CDR3 bases are TGTGCCACCAGCAGTCTCCTCCCCGGACTAGCGGGAGGGCGGGGCACCGGGGAGCTGTTTTTT. Protein product: CATSSLLPGLAGGRGTGELFF.

This clonotype was found once. DNA for the CDR3: TGCGCCAGCAGCTCAAGCGGGGACGGTACGCAGTATTTT. Translated, it gives CASSSSGDGTQYF. V is TRBV4-1 and J is TRBJ2-3; 7 bases line up with TRBD2. Germline V CDR1 and CDR2: MGHRA, YSYEKL. The CDR3 spans 13 residues. With V trimmed by 5 bases and J by 8 bases, 7 bases remained unmatched.

The chain combines TRBV19 with TRBJ1-1, with TRBD1 identical over 7 bases. Germline assignment: CDR1 LNHDA and CDR2 SQIVND (reference sequence). This CDR3 comprises 15 residues. The junction had 10 bases not matched to a gene; V was cut back by 5 bases and J by 4 bases. The chain's CDR3 is CASSPRTGSGTEAFF. The CDR3 nucleotides are TGTGCCAGTAGTCCCCGGACAGGCAGCGGCACTGAAGCTTTCTTT.

The CDR3 DNA sequence: TGTGCCAGCAGCTTAGGAGGCGCGGACAGAGGAAACACCATATATTTT. As protein: CASSLGGADRGNTIYF. V gene TRBV11-2 combines with J gene TRBJ1-3; possibly TRBD1 for D (6 bases). V was shortened by 1 base and J by 4 bases, with 14 bases between the two germline ends. The CDR3 runs 16 residues. Germline CDR1 reads SGHAT; CDR2 reads FQNNGV.

Only one count was recorded for this clonotype. V usage is TRBV7-8 and J usage is TRBJ2-7; D may correspond to TRBD1 or TRBD2 (5 bases each). V was cut by 8 bases and J by 2 bases, with 13 bases left in between. This CDR3 comprises 13 residues. Germline loops: CDR1 SGHVS, CDR2 FQNEAQ. DNA for the CDR3: TGTGCCAGCCAGGGACGGGTCCCCTACGAGCAGTACTTC. Translated: CASQGRVPYEQYF.

The V and J genes are TRBV9 and TRBJ1-2, with unresolved D. The CDR3 runs to 15 residues. CDR1 is SGDLS, CDR2 YYNGEE, per germline. Trimming shortened V by 0 bases and J by 1 base, and 10 bases separated the two germline ends. In nucleotides, the CDR3 is TGTGCCAGCAGCGTAGGTTACAGCTTTAACTATGGCTACACCTTC. Amino acids: CASSVGYSFNYGYTF.

The rearrangement uses TRBV12-3 or TRBV12-4 and TRBJ2-1, with 8 nucleotides matching TRBD2. With 4 bases clipped from V and 4 bases from J, the junction kept 12 bases outside the gene matches. CDR3 length: 17 residues. This CDR3 is CASSSQELAEKYNEQFF. Here the CDR3 DNA reads TGTGCCAGCAGTTCCCAGGAACTAGCGGAAAAGTACAATGAGCAGTTCTTC.